This TCR beta chain was found in a study of T cell clonality in common variable immunodeficiency. Assay: immunoSEQ multiplex PCR; the TCRdb copy retains only in-frame clones and omits some. This set yields around 50,000 clones and no singletons; the top ten hold 5% to 7%. This clone was counted only a few times. Its target is unknown. The DNA ends 3 residues before the CDR3 does, and the rest of the CDR3 is filled in from the germline J gene. Broader study findings: TCRbeta clonality was increased in CVID versus healthy controls. CVID subjects shared fewer TCRbeta clones than healthy controls did. Fewer deletions and N-nucleotide insertions were reportedly seen in common variable immunodeficiency TCR beta sequences.

The CDR3 runs 17 residues. CDR1 and CDR2 from the germline V gene are PRHDT and FYEKMQ (reference sequence). V lost 4 bases and J 0 bases, leaving 19 bases between the germline ends. The gene calls are TRBV13 and TRBJ2-7, with a weak D call TRBD2 (6 bases). The sequence was obtained from a person aged 18 to 75 in good health. The sample comprised peripheral blood mononuclear cells. The CDR3 spells CASSSLVGAGFSYEQYF. The CDR3 DNA, read in part, is TGTGCCAGCAGCTCCCTCGTCGGAGCGGGTTTCTCCTACGAG.